The 25 T cell receptor beta chains reported below all come from one sample, sequenced in a study of shared clonotypes between healthy human individuals. Positively selected for CCR7, the CD45RO-negative cells used as naive CD8 cells excluded terminally differentiated effector memory CD45RA+ cells. The protocol was immunoSEQ multiplex PCR, while the TCRdb copy is restricted to in-frame clones and leaves out a portion. The table shows millions of clones, with approximately 94% occurring only once. Source material: naive CD8+ T cells sorted from blood. The receptors here all came from a man aged 18 to 29 in good health.

This clone occurred a few times. This chain connects TRBV19 to TRBJ2-3; no reliable D call. The CDR3 is 11 residues long. Germline V gives CDR1 LNHDA, CDR2 SQIVND (reference sequence). V lost 3 bases and J lost 10, with 8 bases in between. The CDR3 DNA is TGTGCCAGTAGTATGCTAGGCGCGCAGTATTTT. It codes for CASSMLGAQYF.

This clone was seen only once. The sample has other DNA sequences that encode this CDR3 too. This chain joins TRBV6-5 and TRBJ2-5, with 11 bases identical to TRBD2. V shed 0 bases, J shed 4 bases, and the junction held 1 base outside the gene matches. Germline V gives CDR1 MNHEY, CDR2 SVGAGI. CDR3 length: 15 residues. The CDR3 DNA follows: TGTGCCAGCAGTTACTCCGGACTAGCGGGAGAGACCCAGTACTTC. Translated, it gives CASSYSGLAGETQYF.

The CDR3 is CSVWGATYNEQFF. CDR3 bases: TGCAGCGTTTGGGGAGCTACCTACAATGAGCAGTTCTTC. The V and J genes are TRBV29-1 and TRBJ2-1; tentatively, D is TRBD2 (5 bases). The V gene lost 5 bases and the J gene lost 2 bases, with 10 bases spanning the gap. Germline-derived CDR1 and CDR2 are SQVTM and ANQGSEA. There are 13 residues in the CDR3.

Points on this clone: Other DNA variants within this sample encode the same CDR3. This chain uses TRBV4-1 with TRBJ2-7; no clear D gene. V lost 0 bases and J lost 0, with 3 bases in between. CDR1 is MGHRA, CDR2 YSYEKL, per germline. The CDR3 is made up of 13 amino acids. The CDR3 bases are TGCGCCAGCAGCCAAGATAGCTCCTACGAGCAGTACTTC. Translation gives CASSQDSSYEQYF.

A single count supports this clone. The chain has TRBV27 and TRBJ2-2; D might be TRBD2 (5 bases). V was shortened by 3 bases and J by 7 bases, with 9 bases between the two germline ends. CDR3 length: 13 amino acids. The germline CDR1 and CDR2 sequences are MNHEY and SMNVEV (reference sequence). The CDR3: CASSFGGGGELFF. The CDR3 DNA reads as TGTGCCAGCAGTTTTGGAGGTGGCGGGGAGCTGTTTTTT.

This clone was recorded only once. V is TRBV30 and J is TRBJ1-1, with D possibly TRBD1 on 5 matching bases. The CDR3 loop spans 14 amino acids. Germline CDR1 reads GTSNPN; CDR2 reads SVGIG (reference sequence). V gave up 2 bases and J gave up 11 bases, with 21 bases separating them. CDR3 protein: CAWSRPGQGILAFF. CDR3 bases: TGTGCCTGGAGTCGTCCGGGCCAGGGAATCTTGGCTTTCTTT.

The chain carries TRBV5-4 and TRBJ2-7, with 9 positions matching TRBD2. After removal of 4 bases from V and 2 bases from J, the junction contained 7 bases not matched to a gene. Germline loops: CDR1 SGHNT, CDR2 YYREEE (reference sequence). This CDR3 comprises 15 residues. The CDR3 DNA follows: TGTGCCAGCAGCGAGTGGCTAGCGGGGACCTACGAGCAGTACTTC. Translating gives CASSEWLAGTYEQYF.

V gene TRBV28 combines with J gene TRBJ1-5; TRBD1 might be the D (5 bases). Between the trimmed V and J ends, which lost 6 bases and 0 bases, there was a span of 18 bases. Germline lookup yields CDR1 MDHEN and CDR2 SYDVKM. The CDR3 spans 17 residues. The CDR3 nucleotides read TGTGCCAGCAGCCGGTTGGCAGGGAGCTTTAGCAATCAGCCCCAGCATTTT. Translating it yields CASSRLAGSFSNQPQHF.

CDR3 DNA sequence: TGTGCCAGCACGTCCATGGGGGTTGGTCAGCCCCAGCATTTT. Protein sequence: CASTSMGVGQPQHF. V is TRBV28 and J is TRBJ1-5; D might be TRBD1 (5 bases). CDR1 MDHEN and CDR2 SYDVKM come from the germline V gene. The CDR3 sequence is 14 residues long. V was pared by 7 bases and J by 6 bases, with 16 bases between. Variable domain in full (rest from reference TRBV28 and TRBJ1-5): DVKVTQSSRYLVKRTGEKVFLECVQDMDHENMFWYRQDPGLGLRLIYFSYDVKMKEKGDIPEGYSVSREKKERFSLILESASTNQTSMYLCASTSMGVGQPQHFGDGTRLSIL.

This CDR3 is CASSLNGRVRTGELFF. For the CDR3, the DNA is TGTGCCAGCAGTTTAAACGGCAGGGTGCGCACCGGGGAGCTGTTTTTT. The V and J genes are TRBV28 and TRBJ2-2, with TRBD1 as a possible D gene (5 bases). Germline V gene data show CDR1 as MDHEN and CDR2 as SYDVKM. Trimming removed 2 bases from V and 4 bases from J, with 14 bases in between. The CDR3 sequence is 16 residues long. The variable domain in full, with the rest retrieved from reference TRBV28 and TRBJ2-2, is DVKVTQSSRYLVKRTGEKVFLECVQDMDHENMFWYRQDPGLGLRLIYFSYDVKMKEKGDIPEGYSVSREKKERFSLILESASTNQTSMYLCASSLNGRVRTGELFFGEGSRLTVL.

Comment on this clone: Other DNA sequences from this sample encode an identical CDR3 as well. The rearrangement joins TRBV27 to TRBJ2-1; D uncertain. V was trimmed by 0 bases and J by 2 bases, leaving 2 bases between them. Germline V lookup: CDR1 MNHEY, CDR2 SMNVEV (reference sequence). The CDR3 loop spans 13 amino acids. The CDR3: CASSLSPYNEQFF. The CDR3 DNA sequence: TGTGCCAGCAGTTTATCCCCCTACAATGAGCAGTTCTTC.

Concerning this clone: The same CDR3 also results from other DNA sequences found in this sample. The chain is built from TRBV27 and TRBJ2-7; 11 bases are a match to TRBD1. The CDR3 runs 14 residues. Trimming cost V 3 bases and J 3 bases; bases outside gene matches: 1. Germline V lookup: CDR1 MNHEY, CDR2 SMNVEV (reference sequence). The CDR3 DNA is TGTGCCAGCAGTTTTGGGACAGGGGGCTACGAGCAGTACTTC. It is translated as CASSFGTGGYEQYF.

The chain recombines TRBV5-1 with TRBJ2-7; D gene uncertain. Trimming shortened V by 5 bases and J by 4 bases, and 16 bases separated the two germline ends. This CDR3 contains 14 residues. CDR1 is SGHRS and CDR2 is YFSETQ in the germline V gene. The CDR3 sequence is CASRTGKASYEQYF. The CDR3 nucleotides are TGCGCCAGCAGAACTGGAAAGGCCTCTTACGAGCAGTACTTC.

With regard to this clone: The same CDR3 can be traced to other DNA sequences in this sample. V gene TRBV7-9 combines with J gene TRBJ2-7, with unresolved D. The CDR3 length is 12 residues. Per germline, CDR1 SEHNR and CDR2 FQNEAQ (reference sequence). V shed 1 base and J shed 5 bases, with 6 bases lying between them. DNA for the CDR3: TGTGCCAGCAGCTTAGGTAGGAACGAGCAGTACTTC. It is translated as CASSLGRNEQYF.

This chain links TRBV7-9 with TRBJ2-1; D is perhaps TRBD1 (5 bases). The CDR3 consists of 15 residues. From germline, CDR1 is SEHNR and CDR2 FQNEAQ (reference sequence). Trimming removed 0 bases from V and 4 bases from J, with 10 bases in between. CDR3 coding DNA: TGTGCCAGCAGCTTAGCGGCAGGGAAGTACAATGAGCAGTTCTTC. Protein sequence: CASSLAAGKYNEQFF.

The chain combines TRBV13 with TRBJ2-1; TRBD2 matches at 10 bases. V lost 5 bases and J lost 6; bases outside the gene matches: 13. Germline V gives CDR1 PRHDT, CDR2 FYEKMQ (reference sequence). This CDR3 spans 17 amino acids. CDR3: CASSPTYSGRSGNEQFF. CDR3 nucleotides: TGTGCCAGCAGCCCAACTTATAGCGGGAGGTCAGGCAATGAGCAGTTCTTC.

The genes are TRBV7-9 and TRBJ2-1, with 7 bases fitting TRBD2. Germline values: CDR1 SEHNR, CDR2 FQNEAQ (reference sequence). The ends lost 2 bases at V and 9 bases at J; junction bases unmatched: 7. The CDR3 totals 14 residues. The CDR3 region is CASSLPRESGEQFF. The CDR3 nucleotides read TGTGCCAGCAGCTTACCGCGGGAGTCAGGTGAGCAGTTCTTC.

The genes are TRBV4-1 and TRBJ1-2; D not resolved. Germline lookup yields CDR1 MGHRA and CDR2 YSYEKL. The CDR3 is 15 residues long. Trimming cost V 4 bases and J 6 bases, with 18 bases left between them. For the CDR3, the DNA is TGCGCCAGCAGCCTTGCCAGTGCGAAGTCGGATGGCTACACCTTC. The encoded protein is CASSLASAKSDGYTF.

The chain joins TRBV29-1 to TRBJ1-1; 9 nucleotides agree with TRBD1. There are 11 residues in the CDR3. With V trimmed by 5 bases and J by 7 bases, 2 bases remained unmatched. Germline V lookup: CDR1 SQVTM, CDR2 ANQGSEA. In DNA form, the CDR3 reads TGCAGCGTTCGGACAGGGGATGAAGCTTTCTTT. It is translated as CSVRTGDEAFF. Using reference TRBV29-1 and TRBJ1-1 for the parts outside the CDR3, the full variable domain is SAVISQKPSRDICQRGTSLTIQCQVDSQVTMMFWYRQQPGQSLTLIATANQGSEATYESGFVIDKFPISRPNLTFSTLTVSNMSPEDSSIYLCSVRTGDEAFFGQGTRLTVV.

The chain links TRBV13 to TRBJ1-2; D remains ambiguous. This CDR3 comprises 14 residues. The V and J ends lost 3 bases and 6 bases respectively, with 14 bases between them. Germline assignment: CDR1 PRHDT and CDR2 FYEKMQ (reference sequence). For the CDR3, the DNA is TGTGCCAGCAGCTTGAAGGGAGGGAGCGATGGCTACACCTTC. Protein product: CASSLKGGSDGYTF.

V gene TRBV18 combines with J gene TRBJ2-2; the D gene is possibly TRBD1 (6 bases). In germline, CDR1 is KGHSH, CDR2 LQKENI. Trimming removed 6 bases from V and 3 bases from J, with 17 bases in between. CDR3 length: 16 residues. The CDR3 coding sequence is TGTGCCAGCTCCAACAGGGAAGTTTGGGACACCGGGGAGCTGTTTTTT. Its translation: CASSNREVWDTGELFF. Filled out from reference TRBV18 and TRBJ2-2, the complete variable domain reads NAGVMQNPRHLVRRRGQEARLRCSPMKGHSHVYWYRQLPEEGLKFMVYLQKENIIDESGMPKERFSAEFPKEGPSILRIQQVVRGDSAAYFCASSNREVWDTGELFFGEGSRLTVL.

Only one count was recorded for this clone. One end of the junction fails to match germline, which may point to a read error. The V and J genes are TRBV2 and TRBJ1-2, with unresolved D. This CDR3 comprises 10 residues. Germline V CDR1 and CDR2: SNHLY, FYNNEI. The CDR3 loop is CASSELGFTF. The CDR3 DNA reads TGTGCCAGCAGTGAACTAGGCTTCACCTTC.

This clone was picked up one time. The sample carries other DNA sequences with the same CDR3. The rearrangement links TRBV9 to TRBJ2-5; D is ambiguous. Trimming removed 1 base at V and 1 base at J, with 8 bases between. This CDR3 is 14 amino acids long. Per germline, CDR1 SGDLS and CDR2 YYNGEE. The CDR3 DNA reads as TGTGCCAGCAGCGTATCCGGAACCCAAGAGACCCAGTACTTC. Amino acid sequence: CASSVSGTQETQYF.

For this clone: The same CDR3 arises from other DNA sequences in this sample as well. The chain has TRBV11-3 and TRBJ2-3, with D hard to call. The germline V and J ends were trimmed by 1 base and 4 bases, with 6 bases remaining between them. Germline CDR1 is SGHNT and CDR2 is YENEEA. This CDR3 region has 13 residues. CDR3 bases: TGTGCCAGCAGCTTAGGGACCGCAGATACGCAGTATTTT. Protein sequence: CASSLGTADTQYF.

The genes are TRBV7-2 and TRBJ2-2, with 9 nucleotides matching TRBD2. Losses at the gene ends were 2 bases for V and 3 bases for J; bases not matched to a gene: 4. Germline-derived CDR1 and CDR2 are SGHTA and FQGNSA. This CDR3 is built from 16 residues. In DNA, the CDR3 is TGTGCCAGCAGCTTATTTACTAGCGGGCACACCGGGGAGCTGTTTTTT. It encodes CASSLFTSGHTGELFF.